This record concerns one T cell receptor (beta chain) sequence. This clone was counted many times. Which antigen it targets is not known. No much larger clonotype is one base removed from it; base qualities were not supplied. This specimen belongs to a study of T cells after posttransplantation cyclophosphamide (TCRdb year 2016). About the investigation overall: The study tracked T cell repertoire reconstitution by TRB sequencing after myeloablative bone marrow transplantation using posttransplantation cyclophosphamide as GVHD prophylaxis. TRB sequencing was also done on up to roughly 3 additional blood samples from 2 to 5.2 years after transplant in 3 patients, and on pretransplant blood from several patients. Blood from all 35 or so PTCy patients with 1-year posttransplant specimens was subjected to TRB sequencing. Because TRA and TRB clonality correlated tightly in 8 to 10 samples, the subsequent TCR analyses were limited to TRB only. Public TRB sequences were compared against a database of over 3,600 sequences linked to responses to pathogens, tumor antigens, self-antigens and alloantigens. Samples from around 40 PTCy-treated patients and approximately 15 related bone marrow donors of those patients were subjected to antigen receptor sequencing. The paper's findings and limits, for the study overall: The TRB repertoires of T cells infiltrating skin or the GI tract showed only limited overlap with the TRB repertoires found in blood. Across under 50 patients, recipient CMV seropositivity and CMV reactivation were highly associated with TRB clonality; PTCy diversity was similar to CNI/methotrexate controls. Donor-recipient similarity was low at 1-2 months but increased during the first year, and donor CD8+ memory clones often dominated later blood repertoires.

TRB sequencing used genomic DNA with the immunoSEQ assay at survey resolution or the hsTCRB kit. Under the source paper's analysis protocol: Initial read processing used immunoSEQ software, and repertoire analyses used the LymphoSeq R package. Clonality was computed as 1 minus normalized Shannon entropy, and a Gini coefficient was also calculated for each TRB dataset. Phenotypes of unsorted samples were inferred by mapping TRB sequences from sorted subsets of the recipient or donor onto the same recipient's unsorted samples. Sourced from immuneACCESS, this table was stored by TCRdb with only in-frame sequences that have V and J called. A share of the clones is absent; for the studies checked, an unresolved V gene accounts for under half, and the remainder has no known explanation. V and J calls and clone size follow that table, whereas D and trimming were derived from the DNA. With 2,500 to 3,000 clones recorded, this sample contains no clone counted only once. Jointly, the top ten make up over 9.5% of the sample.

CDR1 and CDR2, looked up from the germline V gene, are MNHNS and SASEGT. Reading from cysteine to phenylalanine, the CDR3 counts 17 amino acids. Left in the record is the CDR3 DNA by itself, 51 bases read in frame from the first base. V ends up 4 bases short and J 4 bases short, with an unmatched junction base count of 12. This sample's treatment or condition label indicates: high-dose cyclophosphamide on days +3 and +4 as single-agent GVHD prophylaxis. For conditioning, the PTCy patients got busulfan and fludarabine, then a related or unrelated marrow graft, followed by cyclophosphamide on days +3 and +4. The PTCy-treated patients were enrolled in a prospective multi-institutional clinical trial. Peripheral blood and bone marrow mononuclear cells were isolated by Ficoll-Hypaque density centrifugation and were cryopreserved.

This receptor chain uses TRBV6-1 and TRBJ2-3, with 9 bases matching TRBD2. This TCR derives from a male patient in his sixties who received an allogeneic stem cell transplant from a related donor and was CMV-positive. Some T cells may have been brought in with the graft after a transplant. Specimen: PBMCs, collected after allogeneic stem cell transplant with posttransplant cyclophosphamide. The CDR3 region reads CASSVRLAGLVADTQYF. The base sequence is TGTGCCAGCAGTGTCCGGCTAGCGGGACTAGTCGCAGATACGCAGTATTTT.